Listed below are T cell receptor beta chains from one sample, sequenced in a study of T-cell reconstitution after alpha-beta-depleted transplantation in children. Via MiXCR, TCRdb re-called the PCR reads, giving one row per CDR3 protein. The repertoire holds approximately 350,000 distinct CDR3 sequences, with 10% as singletons. The starting material was PBMCs from the stem cell graft donor, obtained from the stem cell graft. The receptors derive from a human donor who donated a stem cell graft to a child with acute lymphoblastic leukemia. CDR3s include the opening cysteine and the closing phenylalanine or tryptophan. D genes are given only for firm matches. Clone sizes are given selectively: once, few, many, or a class where the clone is expanded.

- | TRBJ1-5 | TRBV12-3/TRBV12-4 | few | TGTGCCAGCAGTCGACAAGGGTACGGTAGTCAGCCCCAGCATTTT | CASSRQGYGSQPQHF
TRBD2 | TRBJ2-7 | TRBV9 | - | TGTGCCAGCAGCGGAGGACGGGAGGCCACCTACGAGCAGTACTTC | CASSGGREATYEQYF
TRBD1 | TRBJ1-1 | TRBV29-1 | - | TGCAGCGTTGAAGGCCAGCAGGGGGGGACTGAAGCTTTCTTT | CSVEGQQGGTEAFF
- | TRBJ2-3 | TRBV27 | - | TGTGCCAGCGGAACAGGGAGGTTAGCAGATACGCAGTATTTT | CASGTGRLADTQYF
TRBD2 | TRBJ2-5 | TRBV7-2 | many | TGTGCCAGCAGCCCGATATCCGGGACTAGAGAGACCCAGTACTTC | CASSPISGTRETQYF
- | TRBJ1-1 | TRBV18 | - | TGTGCCAGCTCACCTAGCCGGGTGGGAAGCACTGAAGCTTTCTTT | CASSPSRVGSTEAFF
- | TRBJ1-5 | TRBV6-1 | few | TGTGCCAGCAGTGAAGTTCAGGGAAGCAATCAGCCCCAGCATTTT | CASSEVQGSNQPQHF
- | TRBJ1-1 | TRBV7-9 | few | TGTGCCAGCAGCACCAGAGCCATGAACACTGAAGCTTTCTTT | CASSTRAMNTEAFF
- | TRBJ2-7 | TRBV4-1 | few | TGCGCCAGCAGCCCGGACCCGGGACCGCCGCCCTACGAGCAGTACTTC | CASSPDPGPPPYEQYF
- | TRBJ2-7 | TRBV18 | - | TGTGCCAGCTCACCACAGGGAAATAGCGACGAGCAGTACTTC | CASSPQGNSDEQYF
TRBD1 | TRBJ2-1 | TRBV7-9 | - | TGTGCCAGCAGCCTATCGACAGGGGCGGGGGAGCAGTTCTTC | CASSLSTGAGEQFF
TRBD2 | TRBJ2-1 | TRBV15 | few | TGTGCCACCAAGCGAGAGGGGGGACTAGCGGGGCCCTACAATGAGCAGTTCTTC | CATKREGGLAGPYNEQFF
- | TRBJ2-3 | TRBV27 | - | TGTGCCAGCAGGTCCCAGGGTAGCACAGATACGCAGTATTTT | CASRSQGSTDTQYF
TRBD2 | TRBJ2-7 | TRBV7-9 | - | TGTGCCAGCAGCTCCACTAGCGGGAGGGCCTCTAAGCAGTACTTC | CASSSTSGRASKQYF
TRBD2 | TRBJ2-1 | TRBV5-1 | few | TGCGCCAGCAGCATGAGCGGGACTAGCGTGGATGAGCAGTTCTTC | CASSMSGTSVDEQFF
- | TRBJ2-7 | TRBV7-2 | few | TGTGCCAGCAGCTTAGGACTAGATCCCCACGAGCAGTACTTC | CASSLGLDPHEQYF
- | TRBJ2-5 | TRBV3-1 | - | TGTGCCAGCAGCCAAGCATATCGAACACAAGAGACCCAGTACTTC | CASSQAYRTQETQYF
- | TRBJ2-3 | TRBV15 | few | TGTGCCACCAGCAGGCCTAGCACAGATACGCAGTATTTT | CATSRPSTDTQYF
- | TRBJ1-6 | TRBV25-1 | few | TGTGCCAGCAGTCTTCACAGGGCCGGTTCACCCCTCCACTTT | CASSLHRAGSPLHF
TRBD2 | TRBJ2-1 | TRBV5-1 | few | TGCGCCAGCAGCTCAGGACTAGCGGGAGTCTATGAGCAGTTCTTC | CASSSGLAGVYEQFF
- | TRBJ1-3 | TRBV5-1 | few | TGCGCCAGCAGCTCGAGACCGGGGGCTGGGGGAAACACCATATATTTT | CASSSRPGAGGNTIYF
TRBD1 | TRBJ2-7 | TRBV5-6 | few | TGTGCCAGCAGTTATCCGGGACAGGGGATCGAGCAGTACTTC | CASSYPGQGIEQYF
TRBD1 | TRBJ2-7 | TRBV27 | - | TGTGCCAGCAGTTCCCCGACAGGGTCGCAGTACTTC | CASSSPTGSQYF